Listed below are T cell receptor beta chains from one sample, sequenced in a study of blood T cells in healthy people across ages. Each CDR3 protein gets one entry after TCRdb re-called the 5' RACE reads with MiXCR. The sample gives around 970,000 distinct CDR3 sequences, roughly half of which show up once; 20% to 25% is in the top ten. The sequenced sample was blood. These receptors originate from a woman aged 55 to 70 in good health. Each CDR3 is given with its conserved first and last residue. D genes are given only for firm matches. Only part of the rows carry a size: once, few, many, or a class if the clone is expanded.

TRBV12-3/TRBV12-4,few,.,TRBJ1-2,CASNLGRADGYTF,TGTGCCAGCAATCTCGGCAGGGCTGACGGCTACACCTTC
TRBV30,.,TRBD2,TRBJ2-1,CAWIVAGGYEQFF,TGTGCCTGGATCGTCGCGGGGGGGTATGAGCAGTTCTTC
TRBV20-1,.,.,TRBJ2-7,CSATEDSLAYEQYF,TGCAGTGCTACCGAGGACAGTCTTGCCTACGAGCAGTACTTC
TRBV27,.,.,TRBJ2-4,CASGLGLAKNIQYF,TGTGCCAGCGGACTTGGACTAGCCAAAAACATTCAGTACTTC
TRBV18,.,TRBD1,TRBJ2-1,CASSPTGSSNEQFF,TGTGCCAGCTCCCCGACAGGGAGCAGCAATGAGCAGTTCTTC
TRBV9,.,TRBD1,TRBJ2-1,CASSVGKTGSSDNEQFF,TGTGCCAGCAGCGTAGGAAAGACAGGGAGCTCCGACAATGAGCAGTTCTTC
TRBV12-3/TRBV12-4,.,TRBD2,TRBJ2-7,CASSFLSGQAGGYEQYF,TGTGCCAGCAGTTTCTTGTCAGGGCAAGCGGGAGGCTACGAGCAGTACTTC
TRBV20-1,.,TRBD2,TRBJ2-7,CSARDTGTSDTYEQYF,TGCAGTGCTAGAGATACCGGGACTAGCGATACCTACGAGCAGTACTTC
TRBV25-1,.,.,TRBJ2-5,CASSEFRFQQYF,TGTGCCAGCAGTGAATTCAGGTTCCAGCAGTACTTC
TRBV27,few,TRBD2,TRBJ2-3,CASSRYPRLAGGSIADTQYF,TGTGCCAGCAGCCGTTATCCCCGACTAGCGGGAGGCAGTATCGCAGATACGCAGTATTTT
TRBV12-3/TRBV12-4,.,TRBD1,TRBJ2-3,CASTRQGGGADTQYF,TGTGCCAGCACCCGACAGGGGGGAGGTGCAGATACGCAGTATTTT
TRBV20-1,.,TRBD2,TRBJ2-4,CSARDLAGEGGLAKNIQYF,TGCAGTGCTAGGGACCTAGCGGGAGAGGGGGGTTTAGCCAAAAACATTCAGTACTTC
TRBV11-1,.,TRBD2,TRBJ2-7,CASTLGTGLADSYEQYF,TGTGCCAGCACCCTAGGGACTGGACTAGCGGACTCCTACGAGCAGTACTTC
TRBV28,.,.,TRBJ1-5,CASSGGGGIKFRNNQPQHF,TGTGCCAGCAGTGGTGGTGGCGGGATTAAATTTAGGAACAATCAGCCCCAGCATTTT
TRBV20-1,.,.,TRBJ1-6,CSAREDLSGSYNSPLHF,TGCAGTGCTAGAGAGGATCTCTCGGGTTCCTATAATTCACCCCTCCACTTT
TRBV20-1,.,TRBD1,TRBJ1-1,CSALQGADTEAFF,TGCAGTGCTCTCCAGGGGGCGGACACTGAAGCTTTCTTT
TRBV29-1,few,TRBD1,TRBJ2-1,CSVIGTGVDEQFF,TGCAGCGTTATTGGGACAGGGGTGGATGAGCAGTTCTTC
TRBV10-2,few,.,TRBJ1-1,CASSVRLLNTEAFF,TGCGCCAGCAGTGTTCGACTTTTGAACACTGAAGCTTTCTTT